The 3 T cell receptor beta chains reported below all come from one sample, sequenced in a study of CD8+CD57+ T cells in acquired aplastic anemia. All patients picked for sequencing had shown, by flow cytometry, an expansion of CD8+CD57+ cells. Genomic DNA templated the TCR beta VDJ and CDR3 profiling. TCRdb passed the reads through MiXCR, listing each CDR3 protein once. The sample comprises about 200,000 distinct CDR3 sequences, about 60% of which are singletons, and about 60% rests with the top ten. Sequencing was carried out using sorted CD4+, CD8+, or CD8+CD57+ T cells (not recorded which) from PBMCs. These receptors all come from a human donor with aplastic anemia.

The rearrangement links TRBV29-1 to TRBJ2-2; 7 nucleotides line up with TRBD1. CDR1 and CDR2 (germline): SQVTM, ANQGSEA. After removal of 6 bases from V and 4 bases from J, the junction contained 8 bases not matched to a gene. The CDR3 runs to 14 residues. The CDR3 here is CSVMGQPSTGELFF. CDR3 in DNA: TGCAGCGTGATGGGACAGCCTAGCACCGGGGAGCTGTTTTTT.

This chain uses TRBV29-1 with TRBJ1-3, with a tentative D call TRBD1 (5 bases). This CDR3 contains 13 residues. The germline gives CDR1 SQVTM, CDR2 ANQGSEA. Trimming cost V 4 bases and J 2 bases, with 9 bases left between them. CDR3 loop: CSVGGKPGNTIYF. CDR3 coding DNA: TGCAGCGTTGGGGGGAAACCTGGAAACACCATATATTTT.

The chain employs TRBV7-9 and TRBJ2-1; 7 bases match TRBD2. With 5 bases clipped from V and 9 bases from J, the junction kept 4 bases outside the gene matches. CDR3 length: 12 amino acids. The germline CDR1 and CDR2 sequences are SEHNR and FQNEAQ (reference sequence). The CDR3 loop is CASSHGRREQFF. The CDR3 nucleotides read TGTGCCAGCAGCCACGGGAGGCGTGAGCAGTTCTTC.